The clone carrying this T cell receptor (beta chain) occurred many times. A UMI-containing oligonucleotide was joined by 3' ligation to the TCR cDNA template. Unsorted total RNA, roughly 1 to 1000 ng, was DNase treated before reverse transcription. The SP2 primer and nested alpha and beta constant region primers amplified ligated cDNA in four rounds. Reverse transcription of blood and skin TCR RNA was primed at alpha and beta constant regions. Using its own MiXCR run on the UMI-ligation and nested PCR reads, TCRdb lists one record per CDR3 protein. There are over 20,000 distinct CDR3 sequences in the sample; 5.2% occur only once, and roughly 6.8% lies in the top ten. This sample is drawn from a study of naive and memory T cell subsets. The CDR3 length is 15 residues. The V gene's germline CDR1 is SGDLS and CDR2 YYNGEE. V was clipped by 3 bases and J by 7 bases; unmatched bases: 5.

The chain combines TRBV9 with TRBJ2-1; 12 bases fit TRBD2. The clonotype was recovered from an adult in good health. Sequenced input: blood. CDR3 sequence reads: CASSATSGRTNEQFF. Written as DNA, the CDR3 is TGTGCCAGCAGCGCCACTAGCGGGAGGACGAATGAGCAGTTCTTC. The variable domain in full, completed from reference TRBV9 and TRBJ2-1, reads DSGVTQTPKHLITATGQRVTLRCSPRSGDLSVYWYQQSLDQGLQFLIQYYNGEERAKGNILERFSAQQFPDLHSELNLSSLELGDSALYFCASSATSGRTNEQFFGPGTRLTVL.